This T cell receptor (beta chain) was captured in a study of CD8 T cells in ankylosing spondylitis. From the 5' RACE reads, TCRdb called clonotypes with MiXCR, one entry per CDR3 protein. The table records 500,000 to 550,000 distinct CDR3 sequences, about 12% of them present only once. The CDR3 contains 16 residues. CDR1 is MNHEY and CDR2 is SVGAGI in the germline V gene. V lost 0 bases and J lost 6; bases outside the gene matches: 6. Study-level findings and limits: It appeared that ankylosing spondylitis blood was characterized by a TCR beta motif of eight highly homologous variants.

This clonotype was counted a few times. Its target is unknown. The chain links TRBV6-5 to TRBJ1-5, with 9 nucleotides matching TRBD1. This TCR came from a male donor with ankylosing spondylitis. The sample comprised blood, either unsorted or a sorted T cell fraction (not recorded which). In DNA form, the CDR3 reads TGTGCCAGCAGTTACTCGAGGGACAGGGAGGTTCAGCCCCAGCATTTT. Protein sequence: CASSYSRDREVQPQHF.